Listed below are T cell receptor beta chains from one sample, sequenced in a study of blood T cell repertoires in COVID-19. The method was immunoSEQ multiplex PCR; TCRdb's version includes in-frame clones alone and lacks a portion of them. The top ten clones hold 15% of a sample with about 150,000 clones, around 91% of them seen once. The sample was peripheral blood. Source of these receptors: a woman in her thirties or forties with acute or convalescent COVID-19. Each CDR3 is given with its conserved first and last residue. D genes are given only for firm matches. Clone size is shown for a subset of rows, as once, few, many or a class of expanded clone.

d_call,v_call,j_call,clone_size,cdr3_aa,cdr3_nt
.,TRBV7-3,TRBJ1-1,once,CASSPGARSTEAFF,TGTGCCAGCAGCCCAGGGGCAAGATCCACTGAAGCTTTCTTT
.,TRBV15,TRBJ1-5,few,CATSGNNQPQHF,TGTGCCACCAGCGGCAATAATCAGCCCCAGCATTTT
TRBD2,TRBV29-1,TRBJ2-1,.,CSVLKRGAGEQFF,TGCAGCGTCCTAAAGCGGGGGGCGGGTGAGCAGTTCTTC
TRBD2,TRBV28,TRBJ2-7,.,CASSWRGAPYEQYF,TGTGCCAGCAGCTGGCGGGGGGCCCCCTACGAGCAGTACTTC
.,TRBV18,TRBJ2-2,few,CASSPRTANTGELFF,TGTGCCAGCTCACCCCGGACTGCGAACACCGGGGAGCTGTTTTTT
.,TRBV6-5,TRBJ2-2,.,CASSSGPGDTGELFF,TGTGCCAGCAGTTCAGGACCCGGGGACACCGGGGAGCTGTTTTTT
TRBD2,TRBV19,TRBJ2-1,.,CASNEESGLAVNEQFF,TGTGCCAGTAACGAGGAGTCGGGACTAGCGGTCAATGAGCAGTTCTTC
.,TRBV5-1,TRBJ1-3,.,CASSQQLGQGNTIYF,TGCGCCAGCAGCCAGCAGCTTGGACAGGGAAACACCATATATTTT
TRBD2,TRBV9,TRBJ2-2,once,CASSPQSGRWYTGELFF,TGTGCCAGCAGCCCCCAAAGCGGGAGATGGTACACCGGGGAGCTGTTTTTT
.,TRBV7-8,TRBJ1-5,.,CASSLELSRGSNQPQHF,TGTGCCAGCAGCTTAGAACTGAGCCGAGGGAGCAATCAGCCCCAGCATTTT
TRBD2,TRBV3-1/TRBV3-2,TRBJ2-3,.,CASSYAGADTQYF,TGTGCCAGCAGCTACGCGGGAGCAGATACGCAGTATTTT
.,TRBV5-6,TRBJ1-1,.,CASSWGRGMNTEAFF,TGTGCCAGCAGCTGGGGCAGGGGAATGAACACTGAAGCTTTCTTT
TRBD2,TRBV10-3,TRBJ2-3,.,CAIRIAGGRGDTQYF,TGTGCCATCCGAATAGCGGGGGGGCGAGGAGATACGCAGTATTTT
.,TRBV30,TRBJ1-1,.,CAWSSGVSTEAFF,TGTGCCTGGAGTAGCGGGGTGAGCACTGAAGCTTTCTTT
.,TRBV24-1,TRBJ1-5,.,CATSDSDRDSNQPQHF,TGTGCCACCAGTGATTCGGACCGGGATAGCAATCAGCCCCAGCATTTT
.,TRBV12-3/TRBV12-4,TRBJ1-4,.,CASGRSNEKLFF,TGTGCCAGCGGAAGGAGTAATGAAAAACTGTTTTTT
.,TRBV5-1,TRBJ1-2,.,CASSLQGVYGYTF,TGCGCCAGCAGCTTACAGGGAGTCTATGGCTACACCTTC
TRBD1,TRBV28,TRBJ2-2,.,CASRVQGGTGELFF,TGTGCCAGCAGGGTACAGGGGGGCACCGGGGAGCTGTTTTTT
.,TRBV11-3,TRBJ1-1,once,CASSPVGGAGTEAFF,TGTGCCAGCAGCCCCGTTGGGGGGGCAGGCACTGAAGCTTTCTTT
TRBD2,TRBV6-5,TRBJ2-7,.,CASNRGVGDEQYF,TGTGCCAGCAATCGGGGGGTAGGGGACGAGCAGTACTTC
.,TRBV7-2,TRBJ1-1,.,CASSLPLGRSNKGTEAFF,TGTGCCAGCAGCTTACCTCTCGGGAGATCGAATAAGGGCACTGAAGCTTTCTTT
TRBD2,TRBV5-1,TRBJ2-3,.,CASSSSGRTTDTQYF,TGCGCCAGCAGCTCTAGCGGGCGCACAACAGATACGCAGTATTTT
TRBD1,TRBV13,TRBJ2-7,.,CASSLDMDRGYEQYF,TGTGCCAGCAGCTTAGATATGGACAGGGGATACGAGCAGTACTTC
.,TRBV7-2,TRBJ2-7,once,CASSFGTPQVSYEQYF,TGTGCCAGCAGCTTCGGGACTCCACAAGTTTCCTACGAGCAGTACTTC
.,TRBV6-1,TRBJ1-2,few,CASSGGHGPNTAGGYTF,TGTGCCAGCAGTGGCGGACACGGTCCCAACACGGCCGGAGGCTACACCTTC
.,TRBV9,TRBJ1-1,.,CASSVDAVNTEAFF,TGTGCCAGCAGCGTAGATGCAGTAAACACTGAAGCTTTCTTT
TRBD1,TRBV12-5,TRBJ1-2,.,CASGKDRGLLFDYGYTF,TGTGCTAGTGGAAAGGACAGGGGGCTTCTTTTTGACTATGGCTACACCTTC
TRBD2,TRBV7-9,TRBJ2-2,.,CASSLLLPLAGGNTGELFF,TGTGCCAGCAGCTTACTACTGCCACTAGCGGGGGGCAACACCGGGGAGCTGTTTTTT
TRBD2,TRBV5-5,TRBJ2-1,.,CASSLGTFSGGNNEQFF,TGTGCCAGCAGCTTGGGTACCTTTAGCGGGGGAAACAATGAGCAGTTCTTC
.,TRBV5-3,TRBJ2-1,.,CARSLGQIDNEQFF,TGTGCCAGAAGCTTGGGACAGATAGACAATGAGCAGTTCTTC
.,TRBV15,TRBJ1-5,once,CATSRDKGVNQPQHF,TGTGCCACCAGCAGAGATAAGGGGGTAAATCAGCCCCAGCATTTT
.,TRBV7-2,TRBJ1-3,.,CASSSLGDTIYF,TGTGCCAGCAGCTCCCTCGGGGACACCATATATTTT
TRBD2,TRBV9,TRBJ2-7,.,CASSVEPGLGAYEQYF,TGTGCCAGCAGCGTAGAACCGGGACTAGGAGCCTACGAGCAGTACTTC
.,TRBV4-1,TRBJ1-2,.,CASSQDQGNYGYTF,TGCGCCAGCAGCCAAGATCAGGGGAACTATGGCTACACCTTC
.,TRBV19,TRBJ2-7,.,CASRFSSSYEQYF,TGTGCCAGTCGATTCTCCAGCTCCTACGAGCAGTACTTC
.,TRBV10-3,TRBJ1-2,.,CAISESTPVDYGYTF,TGTGCCATCAGTGAGTCGACTCCGGTTGACTATGGCTACACCTTC
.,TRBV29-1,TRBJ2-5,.,CSVPRGGGETQYF,TGCAGCGTTCCACGCGGGGGCGGGGAGACCCAGTACTTC